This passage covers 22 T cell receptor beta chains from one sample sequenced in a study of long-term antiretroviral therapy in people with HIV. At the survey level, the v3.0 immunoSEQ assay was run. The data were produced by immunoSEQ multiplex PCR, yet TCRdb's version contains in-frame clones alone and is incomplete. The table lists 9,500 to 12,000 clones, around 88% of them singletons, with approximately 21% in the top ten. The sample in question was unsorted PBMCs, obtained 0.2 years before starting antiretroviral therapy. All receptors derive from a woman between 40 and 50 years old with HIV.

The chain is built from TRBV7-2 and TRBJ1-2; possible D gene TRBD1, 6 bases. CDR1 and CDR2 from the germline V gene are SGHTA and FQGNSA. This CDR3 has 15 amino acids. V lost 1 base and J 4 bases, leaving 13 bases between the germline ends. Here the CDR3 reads CASSLGTEGSYGYTF. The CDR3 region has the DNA TGTGCCAGCAGCTTAGGGACAGAGGGTAGCTATGGCTACACCTTC.

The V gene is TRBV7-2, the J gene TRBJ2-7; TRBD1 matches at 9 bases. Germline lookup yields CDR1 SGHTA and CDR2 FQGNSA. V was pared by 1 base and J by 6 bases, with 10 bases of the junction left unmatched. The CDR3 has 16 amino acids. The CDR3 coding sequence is TGTGCCAGCAGCTTAGTTACGGGACAGGGCCTCCTCGAGCAGTACTTC. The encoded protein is CASSLVTGQGLLEQYF.

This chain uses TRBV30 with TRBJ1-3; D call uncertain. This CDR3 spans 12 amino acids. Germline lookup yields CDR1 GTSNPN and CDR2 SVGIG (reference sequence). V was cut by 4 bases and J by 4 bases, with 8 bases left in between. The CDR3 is CAWKAGGNTIYF. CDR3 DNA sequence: TGTGCCTGGAAGGCGGGAGGAAACACCATATATTTT. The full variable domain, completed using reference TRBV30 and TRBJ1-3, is SQTIHQWPATLVQPVGSPLSLECTVEGTSNPNLYWYRQAAGRGLQLLFYSVGIGQISSEVPQNLSASRPQDRQFILSSKKLLLSDSGFYLCAWKAGGNTIYFGEGSWLTVV.

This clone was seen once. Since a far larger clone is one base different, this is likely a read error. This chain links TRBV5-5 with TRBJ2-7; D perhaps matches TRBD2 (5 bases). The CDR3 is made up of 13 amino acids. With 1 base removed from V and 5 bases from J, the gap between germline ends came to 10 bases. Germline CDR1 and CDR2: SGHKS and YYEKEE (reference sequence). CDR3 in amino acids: CASSLWGVDEQYF. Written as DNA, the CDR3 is TGTGCCAGCAGCTTGTGGGGAGTTGACGAGCAGTACTTC.

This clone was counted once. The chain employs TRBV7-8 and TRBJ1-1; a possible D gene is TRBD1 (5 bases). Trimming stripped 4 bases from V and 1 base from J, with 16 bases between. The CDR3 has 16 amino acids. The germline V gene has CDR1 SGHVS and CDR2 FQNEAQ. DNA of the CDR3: TGTGCCAGCAGCTCCACCCGGGGACGGACGAACACTGAAGCTTTCTTT. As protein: CASSSTRGRTNTEAFF.

In DNA form, the CDR3 reads TGTGCCAGCAGTCCCGCCGTAAGGGGTCCCGCGGGGTTCCCTGAAGCTTTCTTT. Encoded protein: CASSPAVRGPAGFPEAFF. The chain combines TRBV7-8 with TRBJ1-1; perhaps TRBD1 as D (5 bases). This CDR3 region has 18 residues. V was shortened by 6 bases and J by 6 bases, with 29 bases between the two germline ends. Germline V gives CDR1 SGHVS, CDR2 FQNEAQ.

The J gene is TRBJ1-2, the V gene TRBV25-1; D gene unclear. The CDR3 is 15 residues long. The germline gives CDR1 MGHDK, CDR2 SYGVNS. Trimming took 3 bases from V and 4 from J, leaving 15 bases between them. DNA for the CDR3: TGTGCCAGCAGTGAGGTTCAGTCCGAACTCTATGGCTACACCTTC. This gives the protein CASSEVQSELYGYTF.

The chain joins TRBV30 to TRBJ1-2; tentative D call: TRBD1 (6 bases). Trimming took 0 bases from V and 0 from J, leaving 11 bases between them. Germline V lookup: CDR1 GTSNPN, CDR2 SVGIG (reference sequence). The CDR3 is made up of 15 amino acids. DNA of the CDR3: TGTGCCTGGAGTGTCCGCGGACAGCCTAACTATGGCTACACCTTC. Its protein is CAWSVRGQPNYGYTF.

DNA for the CDR3: TGTGCCAGCAGCTTCGGACAGGGGTCAGATACGCAGTATTTT. Residues: CASSFGQGSDTQYF. The chain couples TRBV9 to TRBJ2-3; 9 bases agree with TRBD1. V shed 4 bases and J 4 bases; nucleotides not matched to a gene: 4. There are 14 residues in the CDR3. Germline CDR1 SGDLS, CDR2 YYNGEE.

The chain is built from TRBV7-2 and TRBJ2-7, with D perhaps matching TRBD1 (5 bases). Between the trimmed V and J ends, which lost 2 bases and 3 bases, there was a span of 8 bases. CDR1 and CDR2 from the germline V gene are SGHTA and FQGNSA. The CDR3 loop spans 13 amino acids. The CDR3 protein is CASSLTGLYEQYF. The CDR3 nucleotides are TGTGCCAGCAGCTTAACAGGCCTCTACGAGCAGTACTTC.

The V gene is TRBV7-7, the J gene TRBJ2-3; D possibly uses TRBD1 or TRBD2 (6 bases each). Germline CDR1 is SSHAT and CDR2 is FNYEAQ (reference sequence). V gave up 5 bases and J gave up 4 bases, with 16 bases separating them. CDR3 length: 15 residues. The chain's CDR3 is CASSPGDTAADTQYF. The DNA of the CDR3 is TGTGCCAGCAGCCCGGGGGACACAGCAGCAGATACGCAGTATTTT.

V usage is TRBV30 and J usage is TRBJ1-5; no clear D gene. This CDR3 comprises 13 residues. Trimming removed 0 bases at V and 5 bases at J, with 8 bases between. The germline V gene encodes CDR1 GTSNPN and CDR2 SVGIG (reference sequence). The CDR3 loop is CAWSVGADQPQHF. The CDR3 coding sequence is TGTGCCTGGAGTGTGGGAGCGGATCAGCCCCAGCATTTT.

CDR3 loop: CASSYRANTEAFF. The CDR3 DNA reads TGTGCCAGCAGTTACAGGGCAAACACTGAAGCTTTCTTT. The chain couples TRBV7-3 to TRBJ1-1; TRBD1 is a possible D gene (6 bases). The CDR3 runs 13 residues. The germline V and J ends were trimmed by 6 bases and 2 bases, with 10 bases remaining between them. Per the germline V gene, CDR1 is SGHTA and CDR2 is FQGTGA.

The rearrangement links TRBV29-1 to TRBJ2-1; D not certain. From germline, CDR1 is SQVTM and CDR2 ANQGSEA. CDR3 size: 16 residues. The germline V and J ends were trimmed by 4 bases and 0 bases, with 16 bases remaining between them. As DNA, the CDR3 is TGCAGCGTTGCCCTACAACAGAGTAGCTCCTACAATGAGCAGTTCTTC. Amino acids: CSVALQQSSSYNEQFF.

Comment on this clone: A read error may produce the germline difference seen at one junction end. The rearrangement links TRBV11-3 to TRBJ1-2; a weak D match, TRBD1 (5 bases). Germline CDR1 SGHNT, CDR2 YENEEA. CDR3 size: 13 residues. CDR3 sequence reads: CASSSSFGTAVFF. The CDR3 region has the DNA TGTGCCAGCAGCTCTTCCTTCGGGACGGCCGTTTTCTTC.

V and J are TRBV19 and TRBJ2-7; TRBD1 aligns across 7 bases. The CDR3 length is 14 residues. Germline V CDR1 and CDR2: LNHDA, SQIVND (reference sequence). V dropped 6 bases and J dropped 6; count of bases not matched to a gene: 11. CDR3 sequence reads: CASRGDRASGEQYF. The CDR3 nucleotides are TGTGCCAGTAGGGGAGACAGGGCATCCGGCGAGCAGTACTTC.

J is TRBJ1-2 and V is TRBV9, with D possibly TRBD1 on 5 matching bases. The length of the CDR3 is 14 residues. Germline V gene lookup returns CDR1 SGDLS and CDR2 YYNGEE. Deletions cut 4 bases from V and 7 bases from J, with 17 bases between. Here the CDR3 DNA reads TGTGCCAGCAGCTCCCGGGACTACGGGGCTGGCTACACCTTC. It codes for CASSSRDYGAGYTF.

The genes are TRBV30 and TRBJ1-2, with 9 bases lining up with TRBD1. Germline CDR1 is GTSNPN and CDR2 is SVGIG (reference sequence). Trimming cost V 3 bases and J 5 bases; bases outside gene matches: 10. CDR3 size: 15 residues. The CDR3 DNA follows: TGTGCCTGGAGCTACCGGGACAGGGTTTATTATGGCTACACCTTC. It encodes CAWSYRDRVYYGYTF.

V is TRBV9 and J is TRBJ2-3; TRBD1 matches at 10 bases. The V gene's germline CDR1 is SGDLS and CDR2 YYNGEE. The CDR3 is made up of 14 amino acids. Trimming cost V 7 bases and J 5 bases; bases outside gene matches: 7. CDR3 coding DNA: TGTGCCAGCGGCGGGACAGGGGTACGAGATACGCAGTATTTT. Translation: CASGGTGVRDTQYF.

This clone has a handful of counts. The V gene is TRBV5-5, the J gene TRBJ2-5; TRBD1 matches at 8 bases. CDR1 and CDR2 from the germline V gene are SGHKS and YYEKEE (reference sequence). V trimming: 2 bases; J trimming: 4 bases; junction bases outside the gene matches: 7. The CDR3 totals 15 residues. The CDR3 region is CASSFGQGWGETQYF. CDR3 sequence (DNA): TGTGCCAGCAGCTTCGGACAGGGATGGGGAGAGACCCAGTACTTC.

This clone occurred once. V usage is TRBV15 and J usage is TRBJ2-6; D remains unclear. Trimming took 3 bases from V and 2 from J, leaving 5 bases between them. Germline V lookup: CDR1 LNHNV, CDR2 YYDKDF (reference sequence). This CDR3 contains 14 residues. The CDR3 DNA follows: TGTGCCACCAGCAGTAAAGCTGGGGCCAACGTCCTGACTTTC. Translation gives CATSSKAGANVLTF.

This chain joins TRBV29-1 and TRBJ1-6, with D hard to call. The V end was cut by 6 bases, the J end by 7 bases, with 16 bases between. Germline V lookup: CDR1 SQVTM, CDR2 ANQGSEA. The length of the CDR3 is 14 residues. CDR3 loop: CSVSVSGGNSPLHF. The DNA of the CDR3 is TGCAGCGTCTCCGTTTCTGGTGGGAATTCACCCCTCCACTTT.